This T cell receptor beta chain was profiled in a study of blood T cell repertoires in COVID-19. In the original processing: Reference gene primers were amplified, and this amplification served to estimate nucleated cell counts. Repertoires were generated with immunoSEQ multiplex PCR, while TCRdb's copy carries only in-frame clones and drops some. V, J and clone size derive from that table, while D and trimming were established from the DNA sequence. Here the sample spans tens of thousands of clones, roughly 84% being singletons. There are 14 residues in the CDR3. V was shortened by 2 bases and J by 4 bases, with 11 bases between the two germline ends. Germline values: CDR1 SEHNR, CDR2 FQNEAQ (reference sequence).

The source material was peripheral blood. This clonotype originated in an elderly man in a cohort sampled during active COVID-19. The V and J genes are TRBV7-9 and TRBJ1-2; D is ambiguous. The CDR3 DNA is TGTGCCAGCAGCTTAATTCGGTCAGGCTATGGCTACACCTTC. Translated: CASSLIRSGYGYTF. Combining the CDR3 with reference TRBV7-9 and TRBJ1-2 gives the whole variable domain DTGVSQNPRHKITKRGQNVTFRCDPISEHNRLYWYRQTLGQGPEFLTYFQNEAQLEKSRLLSDRFSAERPKGSFSTLEIQRTEQGDSAMYLCASSLIRSGYGYTFGSGTRLTVV.